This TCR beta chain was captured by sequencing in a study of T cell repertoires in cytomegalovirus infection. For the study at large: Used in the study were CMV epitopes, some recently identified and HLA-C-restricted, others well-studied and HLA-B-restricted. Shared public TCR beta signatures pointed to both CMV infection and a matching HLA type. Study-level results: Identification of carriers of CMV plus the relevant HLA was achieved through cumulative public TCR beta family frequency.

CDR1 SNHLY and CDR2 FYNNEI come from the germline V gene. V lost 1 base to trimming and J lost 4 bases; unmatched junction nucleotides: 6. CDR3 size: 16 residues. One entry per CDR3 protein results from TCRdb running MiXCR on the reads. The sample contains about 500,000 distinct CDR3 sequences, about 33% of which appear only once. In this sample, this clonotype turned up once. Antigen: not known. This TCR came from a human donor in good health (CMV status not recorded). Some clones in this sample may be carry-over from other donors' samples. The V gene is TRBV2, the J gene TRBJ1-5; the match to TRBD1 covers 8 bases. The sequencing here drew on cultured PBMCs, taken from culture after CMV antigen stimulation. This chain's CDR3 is CASSEGGQGINQPQHF. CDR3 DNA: TGTGCCAGCAGTGAAGGAGGACAGGGAATTAATCAGCCCCAGCATTTT.